This TCR beta chain was recovered during a study of glioma-infiltrating T cells. The study's findings and limits: Non-neoplastic patients had below-expected tissue-blood divergence, while all gliomas exceeded expectation. Very few CDR3 sequences were shared between tissue and blood.

Using RNA template, CDR3s of TCR alpha and beta were amplified with iRepertoire arm-PCR. Input was about 95-400 ng of tissue mRNA or PBMC total RNA. A single record per CDR3 protein comes from TCRdb applying MiXCR to the multiplex PCR reads. The sample gives 100,000 to 150,000 distinct CDR3 sequences, around 23% of which show up once; roughly a quarter is in the top ten. Germline loops: CDR1 MGHDK, CDR2 SYGVNS. Trimming took 6 bases from V and 4 from J, leaving 15 bases between them. The CDR3 has 14 amino acids. This clonotype was found many times. Its antigen is not identified. Sequenced: glioma tissue, nonneoplastic brain tissue, or PBMCs (not recorded which). This chain links TRBV25-1 with TRBJ2-5, with D possibly TRBD1 on 5 matching bases. This TCR was sampled from a human donor with low-grade glioma or glioblastoma, undergoing nonglioma brain surgery, or in good health (not recorded which). CDR3 in DNA: TGTGCCAGCAGCTCATTGGCAGGGCCAGAGACCCAGTACTTC. As protein: CASSSLAGPETQYF.